This TCR beta chain stems from a study of lymphopenia after photon versus proton radiotherapy. As to this clone: Its antigen is not identified.

Using immunoSEQ multiplex PCR, the repertoire was profiled, and TCRdb retains in-frame clones only, with some absent. This sample carries 25,000 to 30,000 clones, approximately 89% of them seen once, and the ten largest clones take over 4%. This CDR3 region has 15 residues. V was shortened by 7 bases and J by 0 bases, with 16 bases between the two germline ends. Germline V gene sequence: CDR1 SGHKS, CDR2 YYEKEE (reference sequence). General study points: After the lymphocyte nadir, photon-treated repertoires showed oligoclonal expansion, especially of CD8+ Temra cells. Larger post-nadir TCR diversity loss correlated inversely with survival in deceased patients.

This clonotype originated in a young man with gastric cancer. Sequenced material: peripheral blood, taken from a patient treated with photon-based radiotherapy. The chain is built from TRBV5-5 and TRBJ1-1, with TRBD1 as a possible D gene (6 bases). The CDR3 protein is CASHLGGEMNTEAFF. CDR3 coding DNA: TGTGCCAGCCACTTGGGGGGCGAGATGAACACTGAAGCTTTCTTT.